This T cell receptor beta chain was recovered during a study of T cell responses to AZD1222 COVID-19 vaccine. Study conclusions and caveats: Baseline seropositives among AZD1222 recipients totaled only five or six.

This clone was seen a single time. Its specificity is unknown. Here immunoSEQ multiplex PCR was the method, and the copy in TCRdb shows in-frame clones only, minus some. The sample contains 130,000 or so clones, around nine tenths of which appear only once. This receptor was identified in an adult in good health. The sample consisted of peripheral blood, taken on day 0 of AZD1222 vaccination.

CDR3 coding DNA: TGTGCCAGCAGCACCCAGGGATTAGTTGAAGCTTTCTTT. Its protein product is CASSTQGLVEAFF. V usage is TRBV7-3 and J usage is TRBJ1-1, with D possibly TRBD1 on 5 matching bases. CDR3 length equals 13 residues. CDR1 SGHTA and CDR2 FQGTGA come from the germline V gene. V was cut by 5 bases and J by 7 bases, with 14 bases left in between. Full variable domain (outside the CDR3, taken from reference TRBV7-3 and TRBJ1-1): GAGVSQTPSNKVTEKGKYVELRCDPISGHTALYWYRQSLGQGPEFLIYFQGTGAADDSGLPNDRFFAVRPEGSVSTLKIQRTERGDSAVYLCASSTQGLVEAFFGQGTRLTVV.